The 26 T cell receptor beta chains listed next were all sequenced from one sample in a study of blood T cell repertoires in COVID-19. Here immunoSEQ multiplex PCR was the method, and the copy in TCRdb shows in-frame clones only, minus some. The table lists about 98,000 clones, roughly 80% of them singletons. Sequencing was done on a sample of peripheral blood. These receptors were obtained from a woman aged 80 or over with acute or convalescent COVID-19.

The J gene is TRBJ1-2, the V gene TRBV2, with D possibly matching TRBD1 (5 bases). The CDR3 has 13 residues. Trimming cost V 3 bases and J 8 bases, with 13 bases left between them. CDR1 SNHLY and CDR2 FYNNEI come from the germline V gene. The CDR3: CASSEGPFAGYTF. In DNA, the CDR3 is TGTGCCAGCAGTGAGGGGCCCTTCGCGGGCTACACCTTC.

This clone was seen once. The V gene is TRBV19, the J gene TRBJ1-3; D might be TRBD1 (6 bases). The CDR3 totals 13 residues. The V gene's germline CDR1 is LNHDA and CDR2 SQIVND (reference sequence). V was cut by 6 bases and J by 0 bases, with 6 bases left in between. The CDR3 here is CASRQGSGNTIYF. The CDR3 coding sequence is TGTGCCAGTAGACAGGGCTCTGGAAACACCATATATTTT.

The chain carries TRBV5-1 and TRBJ2-5; TRBD2 agrees at 11 bases. Germline V gene sequence: CDR1 SGHRS, CDR2 YFSETQ. There are 15 residues in the CDR3. V dropped 3 bases and J dropped 5; count of bases not matched to a gene: 6. CDR3 sequence reads: CASSSVAGGRETQYF. CDR3 sequence (DNA): TGCGCCAGCAGCTCAGTAGCGGGGGGGCGGGAGACCCAGTACTTC.

This chain joins TRBV3-1 (or the pseudogene TRBV3-2) and TRBJ1-5; TRBD1 matches at 8 bases. There are 14 residues in the CDR3. Germline V gene lookup returns CDR1 LGHDT and CDR2 YNNKEL (reference sequence). V shed 3 bases and J 4 bases; nucleotides not matched to a gene: 2. The CDR3 loop is CASSQDRVNQPQHF. CDR3 sequence (DNA): TGTGCCAGCAGCCAGGACAGGGTAAATCAGCCCCAGCATTTT.

V usage is TRBV2 and J usage is TRBJ1-2; 9 bases are shared with TRBD1. The CDR3 length is 16 residues. Germline values: CDR1 SNHLY, CDR2 FYNNEI. Trimming took 10 bases from V and 4 from J; bases not matched to a gene: 16. As DNA, the CDR3 is TGTGCCATCCTACAGGGGGCGTTGGGCCTGGCCTATGGCTACACCTTC. Amino acids: CAILQGALGLAYGYTF.

The chain employs TRBV28 and TRBJ1-2, with TRBD1 identical over 8 bases. After removal of 5 bases from V and 7 bases from J, the junction contained 3 bases not matched to a gene. Germline V CDR1 and CDR2: MDHEN, SYDVKM. The CDR3 consists of 12 residues. The CDR3: CASSQDRVGYTF. In DNA form, the CDR3 reads TGTGCCAGCAGTCAGGACAGGGTTGGCTACACCTTC.

A few counts support this clone. The chain employs TRBV9 and TRBJ2-1, with D perhaps TRBD1 (5 bases). This CDR3 region has 14 residues. Trimming cost V 0 bases and J 7 bases, with 11 bases left between them. Germline V CDR1 and CDR2: SGDLS, YYNGEE. The CDR3 region has the DNA TGTGCCAGCAGCGTAGCTCCGACAGCTAATGAGCAGTTCTTC. This translates into CASSVAPTANEQFF.

The V gene is TRBV7-2, the J gene TRBJ1-2; D might be TRBD1 (6 bases). V lost 6 bases and J lost 11, with 22 bases in between. The V gene's germline CDR1 is SGHTA and CDR2 FQGNSA. The length of the CDR3 is 14 residues. Here the CDR3 DNA reads TGTGCCAGCAGTATAGGGGCGTGGCAGGGGAGTTACACCTTC. It specifies CASSIGAWQGSYTF.

The chain employs TRBV24-1 and TRBJ2-1, with D perhaps matching TRBD1 (5 bases). Germline V gene sequence: CDR1 KGHDR, CDR2 SFDVKD. This CDR3 region has 14 residues. The V end was cut by 5 bases, the J end by 7 bases, with 14 bases between. CDR3: CATSGTPLGNEQFF. CDR3 in DNA: TGTGCCACCAGTGGGACACCTCTTGGAAATGAGCAGTTCTTC.

The gene calls are TRBV28 and TRBJ1-2; D call uncertain. The CDR3 length is 13 residues. V lost 6 bases to trimming and J lost 2 bases, with 10 bases between them. Germline lookup yields CDR1 MDHEN and CDR2 SYDVKM. The CDR3 coding sequence is TGTGCCAGCAGCCGCGGTAGGAACTATGGCTACACCTTC. Residues: CASSRGRNYGYTF.

The rearrangement joins TRBV27 to TRBJ1-5, with unresolved D. V lost 8 bases and J 0 bases, leaving 11 bases between the germline ends. The CDR3 covers 14 residues. In germline, CDR1 is MNHEY, CDR2 SMNVEV (reference sequence). The CDR3 protein is CASGRLYSNQPQHF. For the CDR3, the DNA is TGTGCCAGCGGCAGGTTATATAGCAATCAGCCCCAGCATTTT.

The chain couples TRBV9 to TRBJ2-7, with a weak D call TRBD1 (6 bases). Germline CDR1 is SGDLS and CDR2 is YYNGEE. The CDR3 covers 13 residues. The V and J ends lost 0 bases and 6 bases respectively, with 10 bases between them. For the CDR3, the DNA is TGTGCCAGCAGCGTAGCCAGGGGTACCGAGCAGTACTTC. Protein product: CASSVARGTEQYF.

The V call is TRBV29-1, the J call TRBJ2-3; 7 nucleotides match TRBD1. Germline V gives CDR1 SQVTM, CDR2 ANQGSEA. The CDR3 is 13 residues long. V lost 2 bases to trimming and J lost 6 bases; unmatched junction nucleotides: 5. CDR3: CSVESDRVDTQYF. CDR3 sequence (DNA): TGCAGCGTTGAAAGCGACAGGGTGGATACGCAGTATTTT.

The rearrangement uses TRBV21-1 and TRBJ2-7; TRBD2 reflects the table's D call only, with no check against the DNA. TRBV21-1 is a listed pseudogene. The CDR3 is 14 amino acids. Written as DNA, the CDR3 is TGTGCCAGCAGCAAAGTGGTAGGGAGGTACGAGCAGTACGTC. Translation: CASSKVVGRYEQYV.

This chain uses TRBV10-3 with TRBJ2-3; 8 positions match TRBD2. Germline values: CDR1 ENHRY, CDR2 SYGVKD. The CDR3 length is 14 residues. The V segment lost 11 bases and the J segment 1 base; nucleotides outside the gene matches: 8. The CDR3: CASTGGRGTDTQYF. CDR3 nucleotides: TGTGCCTCGACGGGGGGGCGAGGCACAGATACGCAGTATTTT.

V usage is TRBV27 and J usage is TRBJ1-1, with 8 bases that match TRBD1. The germline V gene encodes CDR1 MNHEY and CDR2 SMNVEV (reference sequence). The CDR3 has 15 residues. V shed 5 bases and J 1 base; nucleotides not matched to a gene: 6. The CDR3: CASSALQGGNTEAFF. CDR3 coding DNA: TGTGCCAGCAGTGCCCTACAGGGGGGGAACACTGAAGCTTTCTTT.

The V and J genes are TRBV7-2 and TRBJ2-1; possibly TRBD2 for D (5 bases). The CDR3 loop spans 15 amino acids. Germline loops: CDR1 SGHTA, CDR2 FQGNSA. V was trimmed by 1 base and J by 1 base, leaving 8 bases between them. This chain's CDR3 is CASSLGLASYNEQFF. The CDR3 nucleotides are TGTGCCAGCAGCTTAGGGCTAGCTTCCTACAATGAGCAGTTCTTC.

The chain links TRBV6-2 or TRBV6-3 to TRBJ2-1, with unresolved D. V was clipped by 0 bases and J by 7 bases, with 13 bases between them. The CDR3 is made up of 15 amino acids. Germline V gene data show CDR1 as MNHEY and CDR2 as SVGEGT. The CDR3 DNA reads TGTGCCAGCAGTTACTCGGCAGGCTTAAAGAATGAGCAGTTCTTC. Protein product: CASSYSAGLKNEQFF.

The V and J genes are TRBV2 and TRBJ1-1; the D gene is possibly TRBD1 (5 bases). The CDR3 loop spans 14 amino acids. V lost 0 bases to trimming and J lost 0 bases, with 5 bases between them. Germline V lookup: CDR1 SNHLY, CDR2 FYNNEI. The CDR3 nucleotides are TGTGCCAGCAGTGAAGCGACAGTGAACACTGAAGCTTTCTTT. Translated, it gives CASSEATVNTEAFF.

V gene TRBV3-1 (or the pseudogene TRBV3-2) combines with J gene TRBJ1-5; 9 positions match TRBD1. The germline V gene encodes CDR1 LGHDT and CDR2 YNNKEL (reference sequence). The trim removed 1 base at V and 4 bases at J, leaving 20 bases unmatched. This CDR3 region has 21 residues. CDR3 amino acids: CASSQAPQDRGAEKKNQPQHF. The CDR3 region has the DNA TGTGCCAGCAGCCAAGCCCCCCAGGACAGGGGCGCAGAAAAAAAGAATCAGCCCCAGCATTTT.

This chain uses TRBV18 with TRBJ2-7, with D perhaps TRBD2 (5 bases). Trimming cost V 6 bases and J 5 bases, with 17 bases left between them. Germline CDR1 and CDR2: KGHSH and LQKENI. The CDR3 spans 14 residues. CDR3 residues: CASSDSRSSDEQYV. CDR3 nucleotides: TGTGCCAGCTCGGACTCGCGGTCTTCGGACGAGCAGTACGTC.

This clone was found a few times. V is TRBV12-3 or TRBV12-4 and J is TRBJ1-1; D not resolved. There are 13 residues in the CDR3. Trimming removed 5 bases at V and 2 bases at J, with 9 bases between. CDR3 DNA: TGTGCCAGCAGTGTACAGAAAAACACTGAAGCTTTCTTT. Amino acids: CASSVQKNTEAFF.

This chain connects TRBV5-1 to TRBJ1-6; 7 bases match TRBD1. CDR1 and CDR2 (germline): SGHRS, YFSETQ. The junction had 4 bases not matched to a gene; V was cut back by 2 bases and J by 5 bases. The CDR3 is 15 residues long. CDR3 sequence (DNA): TGCGCCAGCAGCTTCGCGGGACAGAATAATTCACCCCTCCACTTT. It codes for CASSFAGQNNSPLHF.

CDR3 bases: TGTGCCAGCAGCTTCGGACAGGGCGGCACTGAAGCTTTCTTT. Translating it yields CASSFGQGGTEAFF. The gene calls are TRBV7-8 and TRBJ1-1, with 8 bases aligning to TRBD1. Trimming removed 3 bases from V and 4 bases from J; junction bases left unmatched: 4. Germline V lookup: CDR1 SGHVS, CDR2 FQNEAQ. The CDR3 contains 14 residues.

The chain recombines TRBV7-8 with TRBJ1-1; D might be TRBD1 (6 bases). CDR1 is SGHVS and CDR2 is FQNEAQ in the germline V gene. The CDR3 length is 16 residues. V shed 7 bases and J shed 3 bases, with 21 bases lying between them. CDR3 sequence (DNA): TGTGCCAGCACCTTCCACGGCTGGGGGCTGTACACTGAAGCTTTCTTT. Protein sequence: CASTFHGWGLYTEAFF.

This chain connects TRBV6-5 to TRBJ2-3; D possibly corresponds to TRBD1 (5 bases). This CDR3 spans 15 amino acids. Trimming cost V 4 bases and J 2 bases, with 13 bases left between them. Germline CDR1 and CDR2: MNHEY and SVGAGI. This chain's CDR3 is CASSSPRQSTDTQYF. Here the CDR3 DNA reads TGTGCCAGCAGTTCTCCGAGACAGTCCACAGATACGCAGTATTTT.